Given below is one T cell receptor beta chain in context. Assay used: immunoSEQ multiplex PCR; TCRdb lists only in-frame clones, some missing. The table has around 72,000 clones, roughly 92% seen once. Looked up from germline, CDR1 is SGDLS and CDR2 is YYNGEE. The CDR3 is made up of 14 amino acids. Trimming removed 4 bases from V and 4 bases from J, with 12 bases in between. This sample is part of a study of technical replicates of blood from a handful of donors. The TCR originated in a human donor in good health. Sequencing used T cells isolated from PBMCs. The chain has TRBV9 and TRBJ1-5, with no clear D. The chain's CDR3 is CASSPSGDNQPQHF. The CDR3 DNA reads TGTGCCAGCAGCCCGAGCGGAGATAATCAGCCCCAGCATTTT.